This T cell receptor (beta chain) came from a study of CD8+CD57+ T cells in acquired aplastic anemia. As for the study in general: Across the sorted CD4+ and CD8+ cells, DNA amounts averaged roughly 3.5 ug.

Points on this clonotype: A clone one base away is much larger, so this may be a read error. The CDR3 ends on some other residue instead of the conserved phenylalanine or tryptophan, so this is likely a read error.

For CDR3 and TCR beta VDJ profiling, genomic DNA was the template used. TCRdb analysed the reads with MiXCR anew, one entry per CDR3 protein. The table lists approximately 270,000 distinct CDR3 sequences, around three fifths of them singletons. Sample: sorted CD4+, CD8+, or CD8+CD57+ T cells (not recorded which) from PBMCs. The TCR sequence derives from a human donor with severe aplastic anemia or a healthy control (not recorded which).

The CDR3 is CASSGQGTYNEQFL. The CDR3 DNA reads as TGCGCCAGCAGCGGACAGGGCACCTACAATGAGCAGTTCCTC. V usage is TRBV10-2 and J usage is TRBJ2-1; 8 bases align to TRBD1. V lost 6 bases and J lost 2; bases outside the gene matches: 3. Germline CDR1 and CDR2: WSHSY and SAAADI. The CDR3 consists of 14 residues.